This paragraph covers one TCR beta chain sequence. Its antigen is unknown. No per-base quality is available; no much larger clone lies one base away. The sample originates from a study of blood T cell repertoires in COVID-19 (TCRdb year 2020). About the full investigation: The collaborator samples originated in the United States, Italy and Spain and spanned the acute and convalescent phases of COVID-19. The prospective study material was composed of cDNA or gDNA derived from T cells, B-cell-depleted T cells, or PBMCs. The dataset comprised deeply sampled blood TCRbeta repertoires from subjects exposed to, actively infected with, or recovered from COVID-19. A freely available public database, intended as a resource for researchers studying the immune response to SARS-CoV-2, is where the repertoires were released. The samples were drawn from the first 160 participants of the ongoing ImmuneRACE study and from roughly 1,300 subjects provided by 6 global collaborators. The sample metadata nearly always contained a de-identified subject ID, COVID-19 status, age in years and sex. Where available, HLA class I and class II types were obtained from metadata supplied by the sample provider rather than from assay-based typing.

What the authors observed across the whole study: How much clinical and demographic metadata was included differed by source and by participant, and the metadata was provided uncurated.

TCRbeta CDR3 regions were amplified from genomic DNA using the immunoSEQ Assay, a bias-controlled multiplex PCR. Per the original workflow: The number of nucleated cells in each sample was estimated from the amplification of reference gene primers within the assay. To quantify the absolute abundance of each unique TCRbeta CDR3 rearrangement, sequence reads were collapsed and filtered. For each sample, productive Simpson clonality was calculated by taking the square root of Simpson's diversity index across productive rearrangements. TCRdb re-hosts the immuneACCESS table, in-frame sequences only. Its copies lack some clones; in the studies checked, an unresolved V gene accounts for under half of them, and the cause for the rest is not known. From that table come the V and J calls and clone size; the DNA was used to work out D and trimming. The sample data list about 120,000 clones, and more than 70% of these were observed just once. The ten largest clones capture approximately 8% of the sample.

Whole blood was collected in K2EDTA tubes by collaborating institutions according to the institutions' own protocols. For TCRbeta analysis, collaborators shipped samples as frozen whole blood, isolated PBMCs, or DNA extracted from either of those sample types. The CDR3, from cysteine to phenylalanine, totals 16 residues. Left in the record is the CDR3 DNA by itself, 48 bases read in frame from the first base. V is cut back by 5 bases and J by 0 bases, with 4 bases in the junction unmatched. CDR1 and CDR2 are read off the germline V gene (reference sequence) as MNHEY and SMNVEV. This chain is built from TRBV27 and TRBJ2-5, with 12 bases aligning to TRBD2. The sequenced sample consisted of peripheral blood. This sequence was found in a human donor in a cohort sampled during active COVID-19. The sequenced DNA is TGTGCCAGCAGTCTCCTAGCGGGAGGGGACCAAGAGACCCAGTACTTC. Protein translation: CASSLLAGGDQETQYF.